This T cell receptor beta chain was captured by sequencing in a study of blood T cell repertoires in COVID-19. Participants' own reports of clinical history determined their cohort assignment. Before being deemed recovered, Cohort 3 donors had two negative PCRs, clearance, or symptom resolution. The CDR3 is made up of 14 amino acids. V was clipped by 4 bases and J by 5 bases; unmatched bases: 3. CDR1 and CDR2 from the germline V gene are SNHLY and FYNNEI. This clone has just a few counts. Generated by immunoSEQ multiplex PCR, the TCRdb table keeps only in-frame clones and is missing some. The sample has a few hundred thousand clones, about 86% seen once; the top ten hold approximately 9.3%.

This TCR came from a woman aged 50 to 60 who had recovered from COVID-19. The sequenced sample was PBMCs or T cells enriched from blood (not recorded which). This rearrangement joins TRBV2 to TRBJ1-4; 8 nucleotides align to TRBD1. The CDR3 nucleotides read TGTGCCAGCAGTGCTTCAGGGGGCAATGAAAAACTGTTTTTT. This encodes CASSASGGNEKLFF.